The 25 T cell receptor beta chains presented below share a single source sample, sequenced in a study of beta chain features in type 1 diabetes. General study points: When Type 1 diabetes patients were examined, their TCRB CDR3s proved moderately but significantly shorter in all four CD4+ subsets.

The isolated RNA, all of it, was reverse transcribed, so expressed TCRB transcripts were what got sequenced. Sequenced by immunoSEQ multiplex PCR; TCRdb stores in-frame clones only, minus some. The sample lists roughly 730,000 clones, over 10% seen once, with less than 0.025% in the top ten. Their antigens remain unidentified. The sequenced material came from naive CD4+ T cells from blood. These receptors originate from a man in his late teens or twenties with type 1 diabetes.

This clone was seen a few times. This sequence joins TRBV29-1 and TRBJ1-1; TRBD1 agrees at 9 bases. The trim removed 5 bases at V and 10 bases at J, leaving 11 bases unmatched. In germline, CDR1 is SQVTM, CDR2 ANQGSEA. The CDR3 has 13 amino acids. Here the CDR3 DNA reads TGCAGCGTTCTCGACGGGACAGGGACGAGAGCTTTCTTT. Encoded protein: CSVLDGTGTRAFF.

V gene TRBV7-9 combines with J gene TRBJ2-7; maybe TRBD2 (5 bases). Germline V CDR1 and CDR2: SEHNR, FQNEAQ (reference sequence). The V end was cut by 4 bases, the J end by 1 base, with 11 bases between. This CDR3 has 14 amino acids. This chain's CDR3 is CASSSRGRSYEQYF. DNA for the CDR3: TGTGCCAGCAGCTCCAGAGGGAGATCCTACGAGCAGTACTTC.

The chain carries TRBV13 and TRBJ1-1; D possibly corresponds to TRBD1 (5 bases). Germline CDR1 and CDR2: PRHDT and FYEKMQ (reference sequence). The CDR3 sequence is 12 residues long. Trimming took off 3 bases at V and 11 bases at J, with 13 bases between the two ends. The CDR3 DNA sequence: TGTGCCAGCAGCTTCTCGGTGGGGGTGGCTTTCTTT. This sequence encodes CASSFSVGVAFF.

This clone has just a few counts. The chain recombines TRBV29-1 with TRBJ1-5; 7 nucleotides match TRBD1. Germline assignment: CDR1 SQVTM and CDR2 ANQGSEA. Trimming at V came to 8 bases and at J to 4 bases, leaving 14 bases not matched to a gene. This CDR3 has 15 amino acids. The chain's CDR3 is CSPRGGQGENQPQHF. For the CDR3, the DNA is TGCAGCCCGAGAGGGGGCCAGGGGGAGAATCAGCCCCAGCATTTT.

This clone was detected a few times. The gene calls are TRBV7-9 and TRBJ1-4; D unclear. Trimming removed 7 bases at V and 6 bases at J, with 9 bases between. Germline CDR1 reads SEHNR; CDR2 reads FQNEAQ (reference sequence). This CDR3 comprises 12 residues. The DNA for the CDR3 is TGTGCCAGCAAAAAGGAAGATGAAAAACTGTTTTTT. It yields the protein CASKKEDEKLFF.

V usage is TRBV30 and J usage is TRBJ1-6; no firm D call. V lost 6 bases, J lost 15 bases, and 18 bases lay in between. This CDR3 has 12 residues. CDR1 GTSNPN and CDR2 SVGIG come from the germline V gene (reference sequence). The CDR3 DNA is TGTGCCTGTGGTCAAGGGCCTGGGCACCTCCACTTT. Translating gives CACGQGPGHLHF.

CDR3 region: CASMPSGLGDEQFF. The CDR3 DNA reads as TGTGCCAGCATGCCTAGCGGACTCGGGGATGAGCAGTTCTTC. The chain carries TRBV28 and TRBJ2-1; 7 nucleotides match TRBD2. Germline V lookup: CDR1 MDHEN, CDR2 SYDVKM. V was clipped by 7 bases and J by 8 bases; unmatched bases: 11. The CDR3 covers 14 residues. The whole variable domain, filled in from reference TRBV28 and TRBJ2-1, reads DVKVTQSSRYLVKRTGEKVFLECVQDMDHENMFWYRQDPGLGLRLIYFSYDVKMKEKGDIPEGYSVSREKKERFSLILESASTNQTSMYLCASMPSGLGDEQFFGPGTRLTVL.

This clone was counted between two and nine times. The V and J genes are TRBV18 and TRBJ1-1; no clear D gene. CDR1 is KGHSH, CDR2 LQKENI, per germline. The V gene lost 7 bases and the J gene lost 0 bases, with 12 bases spanning the gap. The CDR3 is 14 residues long. CDR3 sequence reads: CASLLGSMNTEAFF. DNA of the CDR3: TGTGCCAGCTTATTGGGCAGCATGAACACTGAAGCTTTCTTT.

The rearrangement joins TRBV30 to TRBJ2-3; 12 nucleotides line up with TRBD2. Per the germline V gene, CDR1 is GTSNPN and CDR2 is SVGIG (reference sequence). Losses at the gene ends were 2 bases for V and 6 bases for J; bases not matched to a gene: 3. There are 14 residues in the CDR3. The CDR3 nucleotides are TGTGCCTGGAGTCTAGCGGGGGGGCCCGATACGCAGTATTTT. Its protein product is CAWSLAGGPDTQYF. Complete variable domain (other parts from reference TRBV30 and TRBJ2-3): SQTIHQWPATLVQPVGSPLSLECTVEGTSNPNLYWYRQAAGRGLQLLFYSVGIGQISSEVPQNLSASRPQDRQFILSSKKLLLSDSGFYLCAWSLAGGPDTQYFGPGTRLTVL.

This clone showed up just a few times. CDR3 region: CASSLAGTVSDTQYF. As DNA, the CDR3 is TGTGCCAGCAGCTTAGCCGGGACAGTATCAGATACGCAGTATTTT. The chain links TRBV7-9 to TRBJ2-3; 7 positions agree with TRBD1. Looked up from germline, CDR1 is SEHNR and CDR2 is FQNEAQ (reference sequence). The V gene end was trimmed by 0 bases and the J gene end by 4 bases; junction bases not matched to a gene: 4. The length of the CDR3 is 15 residues.

In this sample, this clone turned up a few times. The J gene is TRBJ1-1, the V gene TRBV2; D perhaps matches TRBD1 (5 bases). The CDR3 totals 13 residues. The germline gives CDR1 SNHLY, CDR2 FYNNEI. Deletions cut 7 bases from V and 1 base from J, with 10 bases between. The DNA for the CDR3 is TGTGCCAGCATGGGGGAGAGGAACACTGAAGCTTTCTTT. Translating it yields CASMGERNTEAFF.

The table lists this clone with a few counts. V is TRBV28 and J is TRBJ2-5; no firm D call. Germline V gives CDR1 MDHEN, CDR2 SYDVKM. The CDR3 has 13 residues. The V gene lost 3 bases and the J gene lost 3 bases, with 8 bases spanning the gap. This CDR3 reads CASSFGFKETQYF. The CDR3 DNA reads as TGTGCCAGCAGTTTTGGGTTCAAAGAGACCCAGTACTTC.

The chain recombines TRBV25-1 with TRBJ1-1, with TRBD1 matching over 12 bases. Germline V gene data show CDR1 as MGHDK and CDR2 as SYGVNS. V lost 6 bases, J lost 3 bases, and 8 bases stayed unmatched. This CDR3 spans 16 amino acids. The DNA for the CDR3 is TGTGCCAGCAGAGCCGGGACAGGGGGCACGGACACTGAAGCTTTCTTT. It codes for CASRAGTGGTDTEAFF.

In this sample, this clone turned up a few times. The V call is TRBV7-9, the J call TRBJ2-1; TRBD2 matches at 10 bases. The V and J ends lost 0 bases and 6 bases, in that order; junction bases with no gene match: 11. The germline CDR1 and CDR2 sequences are SEHNR and FQNEAQ (reference sequence). The CDR3 is made up of 18 amino acids. The CDR3 region has the DNA TGTGCCAGCAGCTTAGCGTCCGGTCGTGGGACTAGCGCCAATGAGCAGTTCTTC. Translation gives CASSLASGRGTSANEQFF.

The rearrangement joins TRBV29-1 to TRBJ2-7; 10 nucleotides line up with TRBD1. V lost 0 bases to trimming and J lost 6 bases; unmatched junction nucleotides: 14. This CDR3 is 17 amino acids long. Per germline, CDR1 SQVTM and CDR2 ANQGSEA. DNA for the CDR3: TGCAGCGTTGAAGAGGGAGGTTTCGGGACAGGGGAAGGCGAGCAGTACTTC. Its protein is CSVEEGGFGTGEGEQYF.

In this sample, this clone turned up a few times. The rearrangement joins TRBV10-3 to TRBJ1-1; D unresolved. Germline CDR1 ENHRY, CDR2 SYGVKD. The V end lost 6 bases, the J end lost 7 bases, and 18 bases lay between the germline ends. There are 14 residues in the CDR3. Written as DNA, the CDR3 is TGTGCCATCAGCCCCGAATTCCAGCGAGATGAAGCTTTCTTT. It encodes CAISPEFQRDEAFF.

In its sample, this clone was seen a few times. The chain recombines TRBV4-1 with TRBJ1-4, with a weak D call TRBD1 (5 bases). The CDR3 has 16 residues. The V and J ends lost 0 bases and 5 bases respectively, with 13 bases between them. Germline V gene lookup returns CDR1 MGHRA and CDR2 YSYEKL. The CDR3 DNA reads TGCGCCAGCAGCCAAGATCCCCCGGGGGGGAATGAAAAACTGTTTTTT. Its protein product is CASSQDPPGGNEKLFF.

This chain uses TRBV6-6 with TRBJ2-1, with 8 nucleotides matching TRBD1. The CDR3 loop spans 14 amino acids. The germline V gene encodes CDR1 MNHNY and CDR2 SVGAGI (reference sequence). Trimming cost V 5 bases and J 7 bases; bases outside gene matches: 7. The DNA of the CDR3 is TGTGCCAGCAGTAGCAGACAGGGGAATAATGAGCAGTTCTTC. This gives the protein CASSSRQGNNEQFF.

This chain uses TRBV27 with TRBJ2-4; perhaps TRBD1 as D (6 bases). CDR1 is MNHEY and CDR2 is SMNVEV in the germline V gene (reference sequence). Trimming cost V 6 bases and J 0 bases, with 12 bases left between them. The CDR3 consists of 15 residues. CDR3 DNA sequence: TGTGCCAGCAGCCAAACAGGGATAGCCAAAAACATTCAGTACTTC. Translating gives CASSQTGIAKNIQYF.

The chain joins TRBV2 to TRBJ2-6; 7 bases align to TRBD1. CDR3 length: 17 residues. CDR1 SNHLY and CDR2 FYNNEI come from the germline V gene. V lost 7 bases and J lost 0; bases outside the gene matches: 9. CDR3: CASTSDRAVSGANVLTF. The CDR3 DNA sequence: TGTGCCAGCACCTCTGACAGGGCTGTCTCTGGGGCCAACGTCCTGACTTTC.

This chain links TRBV7-8 with TRBJ2-7; 9 positions match TRBD1. Germline values: CDR1 SGHVS, CDR2 FQNEAQ. The CDR3 has 16 amino acids. J lost 1 base, V lost 2 bases, and 6 bases had no gene match. This CDR3 reads CASSLRAGQGSYEQYF. CDR3 bases: TGTGCCAGCAGCTTACGGGCTGGACAGGGGTCCTACGAGCAGTACTTC.

This clone has just a few counts. The chain uses TRBV20-1 and TRBJ2-1, with D hard to call. CDR1 and CDR2 (germline): DFQATT, SNEGSKA (reference sequence). The CDR3 runs 10 residues. V was trimmed by 6 bases and J by 10 bases, leaving 10 bases between them. CDR3 nucleotides: TGCAGTGCCCCCAGCCCCGAGCAGTTCTTC. It codes for CSAPSPEQFF.

This clone has just a few counts. The V call is TRBV29-1, the J call TRBJ1-2, with D possibly TRBD1 on 5 matching bases. CDR3 length equals 11 residues. Per germline, CDR1 SQVTM and CDR2 ANQGSEA. V was shortened by 4 bases and J by 6 bases, with 9 bases between the two germline ends. The CDR3 loop reads CSVGGGNGYTF. CDR3 coding DNA: TGCAGCGTTGGCGGGGGGAATGGCTACACCTTC.

A few counts support this clone. The chain combines TRBV29-1 with TRBJ2-1; the D is unclear. V lost 2 bases and J lost 10, with 12 bases in between. The CDR3 runs to 12 residues. Germline-derived CDR1 and CDR2 are SQVTM and ANQGSEA. The CDR3 DNA follows: TGCAGCGTTGAACGGAGCTGGATGGAGCAGTTCTTC. This translates into CSVERSWMEQFF.

J is TRBJ1-5 and V is TRBV5-7; D uncertain. TRBV5-7 is reported as an ORF; its role is uncertain. The V gene lost 4 bases and the J gene lost 1 base, with 18 bases spanning the gap. This CDR3 has 17 residues. The CDR3 loop is CASSQPGRAWSNQPQHF. In nucleotides, the CDR3 is TGTGCCAGCAGCCAGCCCGGACGGGCGTGGAGCAATCAGCCCCAGCATTTT.